These 21 T cell receptor beta chains share one sample of origin, sequenced in a study of vaccination effects on CD4 cells after COVID-19. Expansion of antigen-specific CD4+ T cells with viral peptide pools was carried out by the ViraFEST assay before sequencing. CD4+ T cell isolation took place after 10 days of culture. Nucleocapsid antibody tests were negative, and the vaccine recipients had no prior SARS-CoV-2 infection. Antigens of these TCRs are unknown. TCRdb's table, derived via immunoSEQ multiplex PCR, lists solely in-frame clones and lacks some. The table lists tens of thousands of clones, under 70% of them singletons. The input for sequencing was CD4+ T cells from PBMCs cultured with SARS-CoV-2 spike peptides, taken before COVID-19 vaccination. All receptors come from a human donor who received a COVID-19 vaccine.

The chain recombines TRBV2 with TRBJ2-3; 8 bases agree with TRBD2. The germline V gene has CDR1 SNHLY and CDR2 FYNNEI. The CDR3 covers 16 residues. The J segment lost 1 base and the V segment lost 4 bases, leaving 7 bases of the junction unmatched. CDR3 in DNA: TGTGCCAGCAGTGTATCACGAGCGGGGGGCACAGATACGCAGTATTTT. Protein: CASSVSRAGGTDTQYF. Full variable domain (remainder filled in from reference TRBV2 and TRBJ2-3): EPEVTQTPSHQVTQMGQEVILRCVPISNHLYFYWYRQILGQKVEFLVSFYNNEISEKSEIFDDQFSVERPDGSNFTLKIRSTKLEDSAMYFCASSVSRAGGTDTQYFGPGTRLTVL.

The chain couples TRBV5-1 to TRBJ2-1; 12 bases are a match to TRBD2. The CDR3 is made up of 21 amino acids. V lost 3 bases and J lost 4; bases outside the gene matches: 20. Looked up from germline, CDR1 is SGHRS and CDR2 is YFSETQ. The CDR3 bases are TGCGCCAGCAGCTCGGGACTCCGGACTAGCGGGGAGCCCCCCAGATACAATGAGCAGTTCTTC. This translates into CASSSGLRTSGEPPRYNEQFF.

V usage is TRBV6-1 and J usage is TRBJ1-5; D ambiguous. The V gene lost 2 bases and the J gene lost 7 bases, with 12 bases spanning the gap. This CDR3 has 14 residues. CDR1 MNHNS and CDR2 SASEGT come from the germline V gene. The CDR3 loop reads CASSEPLVGQPQHF. The CDR3, as DNA: TGTGCCAGCAGTGAACCACTGGTAGGCCAGCCCCAGCATTTT.

This clone was seen a few times. The gene calls are TRBV27 and TRBJ1-2, with 8 nucleotides matching TRBD1. There are 15 residues in the CDR3. V shed 4 bases and J 6 bases; nucleotides not matched to a gene: 10. CDR1 MNHEY and CDR2 SMNVEV come from the germline V gene (reference sequence). This CDR3 is CASSWRTGKEHGYTF. The DNA of the CDR3 is TGTGCCAGCAGTTGGAGGACAGGGAAGGAACATGGCTACACCTTC.

V gene TRBV7-9 combines with J gene TRBJ1-5; the D is unclear. Germline loops: CDR1 SEHNR, CDR2 FQNEAQ (reference sequence). Trimming stripped 3 bases from V and 9 bases from J, with 18 bases between. The CDR3 spans 15 residues. CDR3 loop: CASSLGEPGKWPQHF. Here the CDR3 DNA reads TGTGCCAGCAGCTTGGGTGAGCCTGGAAAGTGGCCCCAGCATTTT.

V usage is TRBV14 and J usage is TRBJ1-1; D is uncertain. The V end was cut by 1 base, the J end by 4 bases, with 10 bases between. Germline lookup yields CDR1 SGHDN and CDR2 FVKESK. The CDR3 loop spans 14 amino acids. CDR3 sequence: CASSQARTGTEAFF. The CDR3 region has the DNA TGTGCCAGCAGCCAAGCAAGGACGGGCACTGAAGCTTTCTTT.

The chain couples TRBV5-1 to TRBJ2-5; no reliable D call. Trimming stripped 4 bases from V and 3 bases from J, with 13 bases between. Per the germline V gene, CDR1 is SGHRS and CDR2 is YFSETQ. The CDR3 spans 14 residues. CDR3 in amino acids: CASSPPPAEETQYF. In DNA, the CDR3 is TGCGCCAGCAGCCCACCCCCCGCCGAAGAGACCCAGTACTTC.

The chain has TRBV7-2 and TRBJ1-5; no firm D call. This CDR3 spans 13 amino acids. V was shortened by 5 bases and J by 4 bases, with 9 bases between the two germline ends. Germline loops: CDR1 SGHTA, CDR2 FQGNSA. The DNA for the CDR3 is TGTGCCAGCAGCCCGGGGAAGAATCAGCCCCAGCATTTT. It is translated as CASSPGKNQPQHF.

The gene calls are TRBV29-1 and TRBJ2-6; D is unclear. The germline V gene has CDR1 SQVTM and CDR2 ANQGSEA. The CDR3 covers 11 residues. With 2 bases removed from V and 9 bases from J, the gap between germline ends came to 5 bases. CDR3 sequence reads: CSVEQYNVLTF. In DNA form, the CDR3 reads TGCAGCGTTGAACAGTACAACGTCCTGACTTTC.

The rearrangement joins TRBV19 to TRBJ1-2; D unclear. V dropped 5 bases and J dropped 0 bases, with 4 bases sitting between them. This CDR3 has 12 residues. Germline assignment: CDR1 LNHDA and CDR2 SQIVND (reference sequence). The CDR3 is CASSRANYGYTF. The CDR3 DNA reads TGTGCCAGTAGTCGGGCTAACTATGGCTACACCTTC.

The V and J genes are TRBV3-1 (or the pseudogene TRBV3-2) and TRBJ1-3, with D tentatively TRBD1 (5 bases). CDR3 length: 15 amino acids. Germline lookup yields CDR1 LGHDT and CDR2 YNNKEL (reference sequence). V lost 4 bases to trimming and J lost 2 bases, with 12 bases between them. CDR3 nucleotide sequence: TGTGCCAGCAGCCGGAGTGGGGCTCCTGGAAACACCATATATTTT. Translation: CASSRSGAPGNTIYF.

The chain recombines TRBV4-1 with TRBJ1-3; D gene uncertain. Germline values: CDR1 MGHRA, CDR2 YSYEKL. This CDR3 has 16 amino acids. Trimming left V 1 base short and J 0 bases short, with 10 bases between. CDR3 in amino acids: CASSQGGLHSGNTIYF. CDR3 nucleotide sequence: TGCGCCAGCAGCCAAGGAGGATTGCACTCTGGAAACACCATATATTTT.

This clone was counted a few times. The rearrangement links TRBV6-1 to TRBJ1-6; D remains ambiguous. V lost 2 bases and J 7 bases, leaving 3 bases between the germline ends. Germline V gene data show CDR1 as MNHNS and CDR2 as SASEGT. This CDR3 spans 12 amino acids. In nucleotides, the CDR3 is TGTGCCAGCAGTGAAAGCAATTCACCCCTCCACTTT. The encoded protein is CASSESNSPLHF.

This sequence joins TRBV27 and TRBJ2-7; 14 nucleotides align to TRBD2. The CDR3 length is 17 residues. Trimming took 4 bases from V and 0 from J; bases not matched to a gene: 5. Looked up from germline, CDR1 is MNHEY and CDR2 is SMNVEV (reference sequence). CDR3 bases: TGTGCCAGCAGTTCGGGGACTAGCGGGGGAGTCTCCTACGAGCAGTACTTC. This codes for CASSSGTSGGVSYEQYF.

The chain has TRBV2 and TRBJ2-5; possible D gene TRBD2, 6 bases. The CDR3 length is 12 residues. CDR1 is SNHLY, CDR2 FYNNEI, per germline. V lost 9 bases, J lost 5 bases, and 13 bases lay in between. The CDR3 coding sequence is TGTGCCAGTGGCGGAGGGTTCGAGACCCAGTACTTC. This sequence encodes CASGGGFETQYF.

This clone was counted a few times. V usage is TRBV2 and J usage is TRBJ1-3; D unresolved. Trimming took 0 bases from V and 0 from J, leaving 6 bases between them. Germline lookup yields CDR1 SNHLY and CDR2 FYNNEI. This CDR3 is 15 amino acids long. The CDR3 nucleotides are TGTGCCAGCAGTGAAGCGCGATTCTCTGGAAACACCATATATTTT. This translates into CASSEARFSGNTIYF.

The chain employs TRBV7-8 and TRBJ2-2; D is unclear. V shed 5 bases and J shed 5 bases, with 6 bases lying between them. This CDR3 is built from 12 residues. Germline V gene sequence: CDR1 SGHVS, CDR2 FQNEAQ. Here the CDR3 DNA reads TGTGCCAGCAGCCTTCTTACCGGGGAGCTGTTTTTT. Protein sequence: CASSLLTGELFF.

CDR3 DNA: TGTGCCAGCAGTCATCCCGGACCTTCCACAGCTTTCTTT. It encodes CASSHPGPSTAFF. The rearrangement uses TRBV6-7 and TRBJ1-1; D is undetermined. TRBV6-7 is sorted into the ORF group, with uncertain function. Trimming shortened V by 5 bases and J by 10 bases, and 17 bases separated the two germline ends. CDR3 size: 13 residues.

The sample holds one count of this clone. The rearrangement links TRBV5-5 to TRBJ2-7; possibly TRBD2 for D (5 bases). This CDR3 contains 13 residues. Between the trimmed V and J ends, which lost 3 bases and 6 bases, there was a span of 13 bases. Germline V gives CDR1 SGHKS, CDR2 YYEKEE (reference sequence). The CDR3 DNA is TGTGCCAGCAGCTCGGACGGGGTCCTCGAGCAGTACTTC. This sequence encodes CASSSDGVLEQYF.

The J gene is TRBJ2-1, the V gene TRBV7-2; 14 bases fit TRBD2. CDR3 length: 17 residues. J gave up 3 bases and V 0 bases, and 1 base lay outside the gene matches. Germline V CDR1 and CDR2: SGHTA, FQGNSA. The CDR3 protein is CASSLAGTSGGYNEQFF. CDR3 DNA sequence: TGTGCCAGCAGCTTAGCGGGGACTAGCGGGGGCTACAATGAGCAGTTCTTC.

The CDR3 DNA reads as TGTGCCAGCAGCTTAAAAAGCAGCCCCTCTGGGGCCAACGTCCTGACTTTC. Translating gives CASSLKSSPSGANVLTF. The chain carries TRBV7-3 and TRBJ2-6, with D hard to call. The V and J ends lost 1 base and 0 bases respectively, with 10 bases between them. The length of the CDR3 is 17 residues. The germline V gene encodes CDR1 SGHTA and CDR2 FQGTGA.